A single sample gave rise to the 24 T cell receptor beta chains below, sequenced in a study of T-cell reconstitution after alpha-beta-depleted transplantation in children. Construction of the TCRbeta library involved unique molecular identifiers. TCRdb used MiXCR to reprocess the PCR reads, holding one entry per CDR3 protein. The sample carries around 70,000 distinct CDR3 sequences, around 9.9% recorded once. The starting material was PBMCs, obtained before TCRalphabeta/CD19-depleted stem cell transplant. Source of these receptors: a boy younger than 18 with acute myeloid leukemia, due to receive a stem cell transplant.

Comment on this clonotype: This may be a read error, as it is one base from a much larger clone. In DNA form, the CDR3 reads TGTGCCAGCAGCCCTCAGGTTGGAGAAACAGATACGCTGTATTTT. Translating it yields CASSPQVGETDTLYF. The chain uses TRBV7-2 and TRBJ2-3; unclear D gene. Germline V gene lookup returns CDR1 SGHTA and CDR2 FQGNSA. This CDR3 has 15 amino acids.

This clonotype came up many times. This CDR3 is CAISKGYEQYV. CDR3 nucleotide sequence: TGTGCCATCTCAAAGGGCTACGAGCAGTACGTC. The chain has TRBV10-3 and TRBJ2-7; D unclear. V was trimmed by 8 bases and J by 3 bases, leaving 8 bases between them. This CDR3 is 11 amino acids long. Germline lookup yields CDR1 ENHRY and CDR2 SYGVKD.

This sequence joins TRBV11-2 and TRBJ1-5, with a weak D call TRBD1 (5 bases). The CDR3 extends over 14 amino acids. CDR1 and CDR2 (germline): SGHAT, FQNNGV. V lost 1 base to trimming and J lost 3 bases, with 7 bases between them. CDR3 sequence: CASSLGGNNQPQHF. The CDR3 DNA follows: TGTGCCAGCAGCTTAGGGGGGAACAATCAGCCCCAGCATTTT.

This clonotype was detected many times. The genes are TRBV10-2 and TRBJ2-2, with no clear D. From germline, CDR1 is WSHSY and CDR2 SAAADI. The ends were cut back, 10 bases at V and 2 bases at J, with 14 bases in the middle. CDR3 length equals 14 residues. CDR3 loop: CATQPNSNTGELFF. CDR3 DNA sequence: TGCGCCACCCAGCCTAACTCCAACACCGGGGAGCTGTTTTTT.

The chain joins TRBV7-2 to TRBJ2-2; D may be TRBD2 (5 bases). Per germline, CDR1 SGHTA and CDR2 FQGNSA. Trimming removed 4 bases at V and 1 base at J, with 10 bases between. The CDR3 contains 15 residues. The DNA for the CDR3 is TGTGCCAGCAGCTACGGAGGTCTGAACACCGGGGAGCTGTTTTTT. Protein product: CASSYGGLNTGELFF.

This clonotype has a count of ten or more. The chain has TRBV12-3 or TRBV12-4 and TRBJ2-3; no clear D. V lost 3 bases to trimming and J lost 6 bases, with 7 bases between them. The CDR3 extends over 12 amino acids. The CDR3 spells CASSFTPDTQYF. The CDR3, as DNA: TGTGCCAGCAGTTTTACACCCGATACGCAGTATTTT.

Many counts were recorded for this clonotype. V is TRBV4-3 and J is TRBJ2-1; 9 bases map to TRBD2. The V gene's germline CDR1 is LGHNA and CDR2 YSLEER. The V gene end was trimmed by 0 bases and the J gene end by 1 base; junction bases not matched to a gene: 7. The length of the CDR3 is 18 residues. The CDR3 sequence: CASSQEGPSGISYNEQFF. The CDR3 region has the DNA TGCGCCAGCAGCCAAGAAGGGCCTAGCGGGATTTCCTACAATGAGCAGTTCTTC.

This clonotype showed up just a few times. V and J are TRBV19 and TRBJ2-6; D unclear. Germline V gene lookup returns CDR1 LNHDA and CDR2 SQIVND (reference sequence). Trimming cost V 3 bases and J 2 bases, with 5 bases left between them. The CDR3 sequence is 14 residues long. CDR3 region: CASSMRTGANVLTF. CDR3 bases: TGTGCCAGTAGTATGCGAACTGGGGCCAACGTCCTGACTTTC. The whole variable domain, filled in from reference TRBV19 and TRBJ2-6, reads DGGITQSPKYLFRKEGQNVTLSCEQNLNHDAMYWYRQDPGQGLRLIYYSQIVNDFQKGDIAEGYSVSREKKESFPLTVTSAQKNPTAFYLCASSMRTGANVLTFGAGSRLTVL.

This clonotype was recorded at least ten times. The V and J genes are TRBV20-1 and TRBJ2-5; TRBD1 or TRBD2 may be the D gene (6 bases each). In germline, CDR1 is DFQATT, CDR2 SNEGSKA (reference sequence). Trimming cost V 6 bases and J 5 bases, with 22 bases left between them. This CDR3 comprises 15 residues. The CDR3 DNA sequence: TGCAGTGCCACGAATGGGGGCCGGGACTCGGAGACCCAGTACTTC. This gives the protein CSATNGGRDSETQYF.

This clonotype has at least ten counts. The V and J genes are TRBV12-3 or TRBV12-4 and TRBJ1-1; the D gene is possibly TRBD1 (5 bases). V was pared by 3 bases and J by 3 bases, with 11 bases between. The CDR3 runs to 14 residues. This CDR3 is CASSFPGRDTEAFF. CDR3 bases: TGTGCCAGCAGTTTCCCAGGGAGGGACACTGAAGCTTTCTTT.

This clonotype occurred many times. The rearrangement joins TRBV6-6 to TRBJ1-1; 12 nucleotides match TRBD1. V shed 5 bases, J shed 3 bases, and the junction held 13 bases outside the gene matches. The germline CDR1 and CDR2 sequences are MNHNY and SVGAGI (reference sequence). There are 18 residues in the CDR3. The CDR3 region is CASSRAGTGGRRDTEAFF. DNA of the CDR3: TGTGCCAGCAGTCGGGCCGGGACAGGGGGCAGGAGGGACACTGAAGCTTTCTTT.

This clonotype was detected ten times or more. This CDR3 is CATSDTYEQYV. CDR3 nucleotides: TGTGCCACGTCAGACACCTACGAGCAGTACGTC. V and J are TRBV28 and TRBJ2-7, with D unresolved. Trimming took off 10 bases at V and 2 bases at J, with 9 bases between the two ends. CDR1 is MDHEN, CDR2 SYDVKM, per germline. The CDR3 spans 11 residues.

In its sample, this clonotype was seen many times. The chain links TRBV7-2 to TRBJ1-4; tentatively, D is TRBD1 (6 bases). This CDR3 has 15 residues. V was clipped by 5 bases and J by 7 bases, with 17 bases between them. Germline-derived CDR1 and CDR2 are SGHTA and FQGNSA. CDR3 loop: CASSPQTGSGEKLFF. CDR3 DNA sequence: TGTGCCAGCAGCCCCCAAACAGGGTCAGGTGAAAAACTGTTTTTT.

There are many counts of this clonotype. The J gene is TRBJ2-7, the V gene TRBV7-7; D might be TRBD1 (8 bases). The CDR3 totals 17 residues. V was pared by 3 bases and J by 4 bases, with 22 bases between. Per germline, CDR1 SSHAT and CDR2 FNYEAQ (reference sequence). The CDR3 region has the DNA TGTGCCAGCAGCTTTCACGGGAGGAGACAGGGGAGTTACGAGCAGTACGTC. Translation: CASSFHGRRQGSYEQYV.

This clonotype occurred many times. The rearrangement joins TRBV11-1 to TRBJ2-7, with unresolved D. V was pared by 3 bases and J by 3 bases, with 12 bases between. From germline, CDR1 is SGHAT and CDR2 FQDESV (reference sequence). The CDR3 runs 14 residues. For the CDR3, the DNA is TGTGCCAGCAGCTTCCGGACCCAGAGCTACGAGCAGTACTTC. This gives the protein CASSFRTQSYEQYF. The whole variable domain, remainder taken from reference TRBV11-1 and TRBJ2-7, is EAEVAQSPRYKITEKSQAVAFWCDPISGHATLYWYRQILGQGPELLVQFQDESVVDDSQLPKDRFSAERLKGVDSTLKIQPAELGDSAMYLCASSFRTQSYEQYFGPGTRLTVT.

This clonotype was seen at least ten times. The chain joins TRBV4-2 to TRBJ2-5, with D unclear. The CDR3 is made up of 14 amino acids. Germline-derived CDR1 and CDR2 are LGHNA and YNFKEQ. V lost 1 base to trimming and J lost 1 base, with 7 bases between them. The CDR3 DNA reads TGTGCCAGCAGCCAAGGCGGTCCCCAAGAGACCCAGTACTTC. This codes for CASSQGGPQETQYF.

At least ten counts were recorded for this clonotype. The J gene is TRBJ2-5, the V gene TRBV12-3 or TRBV12-4; 10 nucleotides match TRBD2. The ends lost 5 bases at V and 4 bases at J; junction bases unmatched: 4. There are 14 residues in the CDR3. Written as DNA, the CDR3 is TGTGCCAGCAGTCCACTAGCGGGAAGAGAGACCCAGTACTTC. It encodes CASSPLAGRETQYF.

This clonotype was recorded at least ten times. The chain recombines TRBV11-2 with TRBJ2-1; the D is unclear. The CDR3 extends over 11 amino acids. V gave up 5 bases and J gave up 8 bases, with 7 bases separating them. Germline lookup yields CDR1 SGHAT and CDR2 FQNNGV. The CDR3 DNA reads as TGTGCCAGCAGCCTCGCCCATGAGCAGTTCTTC. Amino acid sequence: CASSLAHEQFF.

Concerning this clonotype itself: A read error is possible here, since a much larger clone lies one base away. J is TRBJ2-3 and V is TRBV20-1, with 8 bases that match TRBD2. Germline assignment: CDR1 DFQATT and CDR2 SNEGSKA (reference sequence). This CDR3 is 14 amino acids long. CDR3: CSARWLAGTGTQYF. CDR3 bases: TGCAGTGCTAGATGGCTAGCGGGCACAGGTACGCAGTATTTT.

In regard to this clonotype: This may stem from a read error, because a much larger clone lies one nucleotide away. The gene calls are TRBV24-1 and TRBJ1-5; unclear D gene. Germline values: CDR1 KGHDR, CDR2 SFDVKD. V shed 6 bases and J shed 6 bases, with 11 bases lying between them. The CDR3 totals 13 residues. For the CDR3, the DNA is TGTGCCACCAGTAGTGGAATAGGTCAGCCCCAGCATTTT. Translation: CATSSGIGQPQHF.

This clonotype was detected many times. The rearrangement joins TRBV11-1 to TRBJ2-1, with 11 bases matching TRBD1. Per germline, CDR1 SGHAT and CDR2 FQDESV (reference sequence). Trimming took 5 bases from V and 2 from J; bases not matched to a gene: 2. The CDR3 spans 15 residues. Here the CDR3 reads CASSPDRGPYNEQFF. The CDR3, as DNA: TGTGCCAGCAGCCCGGACAGGGGGCCCTACAATGAGCAGTTCTTC. The complete variable domain, with remaining parts taken from reference TRBV11-1 and TRBJ2-1, reads EAEVAQSPRYKITEKSQAVAFWCDPISGHATLYWYRQILGQGPELLVQFQDESVVDDSQLPKDRFSAERLKGVDSTLKIQPAELGDSAMYLCASSPDRGPYNEQFFGPGTRLTVL.

This clonotype was seen ten or more times. The rearrangement links TRBV7-2 to TRBJ2-2; D possibly uses TRBD1 or TRBD2 (5 bases each). V was pared by 5 bases and J by 6 bases, with 19 bases between. The germline CDR1 and CDR2 sequences are SGHTA and FQGNSA. This CDR3 has 16 amino acids. CDR3 in DNA: TGTGCCAGCAGCCCCTCGATGGGGGTTCCAGCCGGGGAGCTGTTTTTT. As protein: CASSPSMGVPAGELFF.

This clonotype was seen at least ten times. The rearrangement joins TRBV28 to TRBJ2-3; 14 positions agree with TRBD2. V was clipped by 5 bases and J by 4 bases; unmatched bases: 5. The CDR3 sequence is 16 residues long. Germline CDR1 and CDR2: MDHEN and SYDVKM. The CDR3 is CASSPRLAGGPDTQYF. Here the CDR3 DNA reads TGTGCCAGCAGTCCCCGACTAGCGGGAGGGCCAGATACGCAGTATTTT.

Many counts were recorded for this clonotype. The chain links TRBV12-3 or TRBV12-4 to TRBJ2-7, with a possible D match to TRBD2 (5 bases). Trimming took off 1 base at V and 5 bases at J, with 9 bases between the two ends. This CDR3 has 13 amino acids. The CDR3 sequence is CASSLGLANEQYF. CDR3 nucleotide sequence: TGTGCCAGCAGTTTAGGTCTAGCCAACGAGCAGTACTTC.